This TCR beta chain was profiled in a study of blood T cell repertoires in COVID-19. Whole-study context: Researchers got acute and convalescent COVID-19 samples from the United States, Italy and Spain. PBMCs, B-cell-depleted T cells, or T cells were the source of the cDNA or gDNA that made up the material.

Methods used by the authors: Amplification with reference gene primers provided the estimates of nucleated cell counts. Measured with immunoSEQ multiplex PCR; TCRdb has only the in-frame clones, and not every one. Clonal size and the V and J genes are those of that table, whereas D and trimming came from the DNA. The data show about 17,000 clones, roughly four fifths seen once. The CDR3 is made up of 19 amino acids. Germline loops: CDR1 MDHEN, CDR2 SYDVKM. Trimming cost V 6 bases and J 0 bases; bases outside gene matches: 17. Specimen: peripheral blood. The chain carries TRBV28 and TRBJ2-4; 7 bases line up with TRBD1. The TCR sequence derives from a woman aged 65 to 85 with active COVID-19. The CDR3 is CASSLDPALTGVAKNIQYF. CDR3 sequence (DNA): TGTGCCAGCAGCCTAGACCCGGCCCTTACAGGGGTAGCCAAAAACATTCAGTACTTC. Using reference TRBV28 and TRBJ2-4 for the parts outside the CDR3, the full variable domain is DVKVTQSSRYLVKRTGEKVFLECVQDMDHENMFWYRQDPGLGLRLIYFSYDVKMKEKGDIPEGYSVSREKKERFSLILESASTNQTSMYLCASSLDPALTGVAKNIQYFGAGTRLSVL.